What follows are 19 T cell receptor beta chains derived from one specimen sequenced in a study of blood T cell repertoires in COVID-19 (dated by TCRdb to the early 2020s). Library preparation employed the immunoSEQ multiplex PCR assay. This is the immuneACCESS table as TCRdb keeps it, with only in-frame sequences that have V and J called. A part of the clones is gone; compared with another copy, unresolved V genes explain less than half, and the rest is unexplained. The sample records some 30,000 clones, less than 90% of which are singletons. The ten largest make up 7.5% to 10% of the sample. Sequenced input: peripheral blood. The receptors originated from a man older than 75 with active COVID-19.

The V and J genes are TRBV11-3 and TRBJ2-1, with 8 bases identical to TRBD2. Trimming removed 5 bases from V and 0 bases from J; junction bases left unmatched: 3. The length of the CDR3 is 15 residues. CDR1 is SGHNT and CDR2 is YENEEA in the germline V gene. This CDR3 reads CASSPAGGSYNEQFF. For the CDR3, the DNA is TGTGCCAGCAGCCCGGCGGGGGGCTCCTACAATGAGCAGTTCTTC.

The CDR3 reads CSVSQPLHRGGQYF. In nucleotides, the CDR3 is TGCAGCGTCTCTCAACCCCTCCACCGAGGCGGGCAGTACTTC. This chain uses TRBV29-1 with TRBJ2-7; no firm D call. This CDR3 is 14 amino acids long. V was trimmed by 6 bases and J by 9 bases, leaving 24 bases between them. The germline V gene has CDR1 SQVTM and CDR2 ANQGSEA.

The chain combines TRBV6-5 with TRBJ2-5, with TRBD2 identical over 11 bases. CDR1 and CDR2 from the germline V gene are MNHEY and SVGAGI. After removal of 8 bases from V and 5 bases from J, the junction contained 4 bases not matched to a gene. This CDR3 has 13 amino acids. The CDR3 sequence is CASVVAGGETQYF. The CDR3 nucleotides are TGTGCCAGCGTAGTAGCGGGGGGGGAGACCCAGTACTTC.

V and J are TRBV7-2 and TRBJ1-1; tentatively, D is TRBD1 (5 bases). V lost 5 bases and J 1 base, leaving 17 bases between the germline ends. This CDR3 is 16 amino acids long. In germline, CDR1 is SGHTA, CDR2 FQGNSA. The CDR3 loop is CASSPQQAPKNTEAFF. CDR3 bases: TGTGCCAGCAGCCCCCAACAGGCGCCTAAGAACACTGAAGCTTTCTTT.

This sequence joins TRBV12-3 or TRBV12-4 and TRBJ1-1; 10 nucleotides line up with TRBD1. The CDR3 runs to 13 residues. The ends lost 6 bases at V and 5 bases at J; junction bases unmatched: 3. The CDR3 nucleotides read TGTGCCAGCAGCCGGGACAGGGGAACTGAAGCTTTCTTT. It is translated as CASSRDRGTEAFF.

The V call is TRBV5-5, the J call TRBJ1-2; 8 bases match TRBD1. The germline CDR1 and CDR2 sequences are SGHKS and YYEKEE (reference sequence). The length of the CDR3 is 16 residues. V trimming: 2 bases; J trimming: 8 bases; junction bases outside the gene matches: 14. The CDR3 spells CASSFPTDRGSHGYTF. CDR3 sequence (DNA): TGTGCCAGCAGCTTTCCAACTGACAGGGGATCGCACGGCTACACCTTC.

This chain joins TRBV5-1 and TRBJ2-2, with 7 bases that match TRBD1. Germline assignment: CDR1 SGHRS and CDR2 YFSETQ. V trimming: 0 bases; J trimming: 1 base; junction bases outside the gene matches: 0. The CDR3 length is 15 residues. Here the CDR3 DNA reads TGCGCCAGCAGCTTGGGACAGGGGAACACCGGGGAGCTGTTTTTT. It encodes CASSLGQGNTGELFF.

The rearrangement links TRBV5-8 to TRBJ1-5; 10 bases agree with TRBD1. V lost 3 bases, J lost 6 bases, and 6 bases stayed unmatched. Germline V gene data show CDR1 as SGHTS and CDR2 as YDEGEE. CDR3 length: 15 residues. The CDR3 nucleotides are TGTGCCAGCAGCTATGGGACAGGGGTTGTTCAGCCCCAGCATTTT. It is translated as CASSYGTGVVQPQHF.

Remarks on this clone: An end of the junction differs from the germline gene, which may be a read error. V usage is TRBV6-1 and J usage is TRBJ1-2; 10 bases are shared with TRBD1. The CDR3 runs to 14 residues. From germline, CDR1 is MNHNS and CDR2 SASEGT. In DNA, the CDR3 is TGTGCCAGCAGCGAAGGACAGGGGGGGGCTGGCTACACCTTC. It codes for CASSEGQGGAGYTF.

CDR3 protein: CASSQVGGRVYGYTF. CDR3 sequence (DNA): TGCGCCAGCAGCCAAGTAGGTGGGAGGGTCTATGGCTACACCTTC. The chain links TRBV4-1 to TRBJ1-2; D gene uncertain. This CDR3 comprises 15 residues. Germline V gene sequence: CDR1 MGHRA, CDR2 YSYEKL. The V end lost 1 base, the J end lost 4 bases, and 13 bases lay between the germline ends.

The rearrangement joins TRBV3-1 (or the pseudogene TRBV3-2) to TRBJ1-1; the D gene is possibly TRBD1 (6 bases). Germline V lookup: CDR1 LGHDT, CDR2 YNNKEL (reference sequence). This CDR3 is 15 amino acids long. V dropped 5 bases and J dropped 4 bases, with 17 bases sitting between them. The CDR3 is CASSSLGGMGTEAFF. The DNA for the CDR3 is TGTGCCAGCAGCTCCCTAGGGGGAATGGGCACTGAAGCTTTCTTT.

This rearrangement joins TRBV2 to TRBJ2-7, with D unclear. This CDR3 region has 11 residues. Deletions cut 5 bases from V and 2 bases from J, with 4 bases between. The germline V gene encodes CDR1 SNHLY and CDR2 FYNNEI. Here the CDR3 reads CASSYTYEQYF. In nucleotides, the CDR3 is TGTGCCAGCAGTTATACCTACGAGCAGTACTTC.

The chain combines TRBV20-1 with TRBJ1-4, with D possibly being TRBD1 (5 bases). Germline V lookup: CDR1 DFQATT, CDR2 SNEGSKA (reference sequence). This CDR3 region has 14 residues. V was clipped by 3 bases and J by 0 bases, with 8 bases between them. CDR3 sequence reads: CSASEGPTNEKLFF. Here the CDR3 DNA reads TGCAGTGCTAGTGAGGGGCCAACTAATGAAAAACTGTTTTTT.

V and J are TRBV29-1 and TRBJ2-5; D gene unclear. The germline gives CDR1 SQVTM, CDR2 ANQGSEA. Trimming pared 6 bases from V and 5 bases from J, leaving 7 bases between. CDR3 size: 10 residues. This CDR3 reads CSVAGETQYF. CDR3 in DNA: TGCAGCGTAGCCGGGGAGACCCAGTACTTC.

The rearrangement links TRBV5-1 to TRBJ1-6; TRBD1 is a possible D gene (6 bases). Deletions cut 2 bases from V and 8 bases from J, with 17 bases between. CDR3 length equals 16 residues. Germline values: CDR1 SGHRS, CDR2 YFSETQ. CDR3 coding DNA: TGCGCCAGCAGCTTACAGGGTTTCGGGGGGCATTCACCCCTCCACTTT. Translated, it gives CASSLQGFGGHSPLHF.

The chain carries TRBV24-1 and TRBJ1-1; 9 bases align to TRBD1. The CDR3 has 14 residues. Trimming at V came to 10 bases and at J to 1 base, leaving 6 bases not matched to a gene. Germline CDR1 is KGHDR and CDR2 is SFDVKD. The CDR3 loop is CATSGQGTNTEAFF. The CDR3 region has the DNA TGTGCCACGTCGGGACAGGGAACGAACACTGAAGCTTTCTTT.

V and J are TRBV9 and TRBJ2-7, with 11 bases lining up with TRBD2. The CDR3 extends over 15 amino acids. V shed 0 bases and J 4 bases; nucleotides not matched to a gene: 3. Germline V gene data show CDR1 as SGDLS and CDR2 as YYNGEE. CDR3 bases: TGTGCCAGCAGCGTAGGGTCTAGCGGGGGGTACGAGCAGTACTTC. It translates to CASSVGSSGGYEQYF.

The chain joins TRBV5-5 to TRBJ2-3, with D perhaps TRBD1 (6 bases). The CDR3 is 14 amino acids. Germline V gene lookup returns CDR1 SGHKS and CDR2 YYEKEE (reference sequence). Trimming pared 3 bases from V and 0 bases from J, leaving 8 bases between. This chain's CDR3 is CASSWDTSTDTQYF. The CDR3 region has the DNA TGTGCCAGCAGCTGGGACACTAGCACAGATACGCAGTATTTT. Filled out from reference TRBV5-5 and TRBJ2-3, the complete variable domain reads DAGVTQSPTHLIKTRGQQVTLRCSPISGHKSVSWYQQVLGQGPQFIFQYYEKEERGRGNFPDRFSARQFPNYSSELNVNALLLGDSALYLCASSWDTSTDTQYFGPGTRLTVL.

This rearrangement joins TRBV28 to TRBJ1-1, with TRBD1 matching 8 bases. Unmatched junction bases numbered 4, after V lost 5 bases and J lost 11 bases. The CDR3 runs to 11 residues. CDR1 and CDR2 from the germline V gene are MDHEN and SYDVKM. The CDR3 coding sequence is TGTGCCAGCAGTATACAGGGGGATGCTTTCTTT. Translation gives CASSIQGDAFF. Full variable domain (remainder filled in from reference TRBV28 and TRBJ1-1): DVKVTQSSRYLVKRTGEKVFLECVQDMDHENMFWYRQDPGLGLRLIYFSYDVKMKEKGDIPEGYSVSREKKERFSLILESASTNQTSMYLCASSIQGDAFFGQGTRLTVV.